These 18 T cell receptor beta chains were all obtained from the same sample, sequenced in a study of CD8 T cells in ankylosing spondylitis. Antigen specificity for these receptors is unknown. Findings and limits, study-wide: There was a TCR beta motif, made of several highly homologous variants, that appeared characteristic of ankylosing spondylitis blood.

From the 5' RACE reads, TCRdb called clonotypes with MiXCR, one entry per CDR3 protein. Of about 220,000 distinct CDR3 sequences listed, 15% to 20% are singletons. The source material was blood, either unsorted or a sorted T cell fraction (not recorded which). The receptors stem from a male donor with ankylosing spondylitis.

The chain links TRBV15 to TRBJ2-7, with 8 nucleotides matching TRBD1. Unmatched junction bases numbered 9, after V lost 5 bases and J lost 6 bases. There are 14 residues in the CDR3. Germline loops: CDR1 LNHNV, CDR2 YYDKDF (reference sequence). CDR3 sequence (DNA): TGTGCCACCAGCGGGACCGGGACAGGAATCGAGCAGTACTTC. Its translation: CATSGTGTGIEQYF.

This clonotype was detected a few times. The chain recombines TRBV20-1 with TRBJ2-5; D is perhaps TRBD2 (6 bases). CDR1 is DFQATT and CDR2 is SNEGSKA in the germline V gene (reference sequence). The CDR3 runs to 14 residues. V lost 7 bases, J lost 5 bases, and 20 bases lay in between. The DNA of the CDR3 is TGCAGTGGGAGCCCGGGACTTTTAATGGAGACCCAGTACTTC. The encoded protein is CSGSPGLLMETQYF.

This clonotype was seen more than once but under ten times. J is TRBJ1-1 and V is TRBV2, with D perhaps TRBD1 (6 bases). From germline, CDR1 is SNHLY and CDR2 FYNNEI. Trimming removed 2 bases from V and 7 bases from J, with 14 bases in between. CDR3 size: 14 residues. This CDR3 is CASSEWTEWGEAFF. CDR3 nucleotide sequence: TGTGCCAGCAGTGAATGGACAGAGTGGGGTGAAGCTTTCTTT.

This clonotype has ten or more counts. The chain joins TRBV29-1 to TRBJ2-2; D is unresolved. Per the germline V gene, CDR1 is SQVTM and CDR2 is ANQGSEA. CDR3 length equals 13 residues. The ends were cut back, 3 bases at V and 2 bases at J, with 7 bases in the middle. The CDR3 sequence is CSVEGFNTGELFF. The CDR3 region has the DNA TGCAGCGTTGAGGGGTTTAACACCGGGGAGCTGTTTTTT.

This chain joins TRBV4-3 and TRBJ2-1, with 7 bases aligning to TRBD2. CDR1 is LGHNA and CDR2 is YSLEER in the germline V gene. V was pared by 1 base and J by 2 bases, with 2 bases of the junction left unmatched. The CDR3 covers 15 residues. The CDR3: CASSQGLAPYNEQFF. The DNA for the CDR3 is TGCGCCAGCAGCCAAGGACTAGCCCCCTACAATGAGCAGTTCTTC.

Many counts were recorded for this clonotype. The gene calls are TRBV29-1 and TRBJ2-5; D possibly corresponds to TRBD1 (6 bases). The CDR3 is 13 residues long. The ends were cut back, 7 bases at V and 0 bases at J, with 12 bases in the middle. Germline lookup yields CDR1 SQVTM and CDR2 ANQGSEA. In DNA, the CDR3 is TGCAGCGCCCTCGGACAGAACCAAGAGACCCAGTACTTC. Protein product: CSALGQNQETQYF.

This clonotype was found a few times. The chain joins TRBV12-3 or TRBV12-4 to TRBJ2-2, with D perhaps being TRBD1 or TRBD2 (6 bases each). Deletions cut 7 bases from V and 3 bases from J, with 21 bases between. The CDR3 is 17 amino acids. The CDR3 sequence is CASTVLQRGADTGELFF. As DNA, the CDR3 is TGTGCCAGCACCGTCCTGCAGAGGGGGGCGGACACCGGGGAGCTGTTTTTT.

This clonotype was seen ten or more times. This chain connects TRBV29-1 to TRBJ2-5; no clear D. V was trimmed by 3 bases and J by 1 base, leaving 9 bases between them. The germline V gene has CDR1 SQVTM and CDR2 ANQGSEA. The CDR3 consists of 13 residues. CDR3 region: CSVDKGIQETQYF. CDR3 DNA: TGCAGCGTTGACAAAGGGATCCAAGAGACCCAGTACTTC.

This clonotype was detected only a few times. The chain recombines TRBV20-1 with TRBJ2-5, with 8 bases lining up with TRBD1. The CDR3 runs 15 residues. V gave up 0 bases and J gave up 3 bases; unmatched junction bases: 6. CDR1 and CDR2 from the germline V gene are DFQATT and SNEGSKA (reference sequence). CDR3 region: CSARDTGTGEETQYF. As DNA, the CDR3 is TGCAGTGCTAGAGATACCGGGACAGGAGAAGAGACCCAGTACTTC.

This clonotype was detected only a few times. The V and J genes are TRBV7-6 and TRBJ2-3; 10 nucleotides line up with TRBD2. The germline V gene has CDR1 SGHVS and CDR2 FNYEAQ. V shed 2 bases and J 3 bases; nucleotides not matched to a gene: 11. The CDR3 is made up of 18 amino acids. In DNA form, the CDR3 reads TGTGCCAGCAGCTTAAATATTTTGGCTAGCGGGAGTACAGATACGCAGTATTTT. The encoded protein is CASSLNILASGSTDTQYF.

The J gene is TRBJ1-4, the V gene TRBV9; tentative D call: TRBD1 (6 bases). Trimming took off 0 bases at V and 8 bases at J, with 14 bases between the two ends. This CDR3 has 15 amino acids. Germline V lookup: CDR1 SGDLS, CDR2 YYNGEE. The DNA of the CDR3 is TGTGCCAGCAGCGTAGGGACAGCCCCTGGGGAAAAACTGTTTTTT. It encodes CASSVGTAPGEKLFF.

This chain connects TRBV20-1 to TRBJ2-5, with a weak D call TRBD2 (5 bases). The CDR3 runs 20 residues. CDR1 is DFQATT and CDR2 is SNEGSKA in the germline V gene (reference sequence). Trimming removed 2 bases from V and 2 bases from J, with 30 bases in between. DNA for the CDR3: TGCAGTGCTAGAAACCCCTTACTAGTTGGAGAGTGGGAAGGGCAAGAGACCCAGTACTTC. Amino acids: CSARNPLLVGEWEGQETQYF.

This clonotype was detected ten times or more. The chain has TRBV4-1 and TRBJ2-1; D is ambiguous. CDR3 length: 12 amino acids. V was pared by 1 base and J by 9 bases, with 7 bases between. Germline loops: CDR1 MGHRA, CDR2 YSYEKL. The CDR3 sequence: CASSQGAVEQFF. The CDR3 DNA reads TGCGCCAGCAGCCAAGGGGCGGTTGAGCAGTTCTTC.

The V gene is TRBV6-1, the J gene TRBJ1-5, with 11 bases that match TRBD1. The CDR3 runs 15 residues. Losses at the gene ends were 6 bases for V and 3 bases for J; bases not matched to a gene: 4. Germline V gene lookup returns CDR1 MNHNS and CDR2 SASEGT. DNA of the CDR3: TGTGCCAGCAGCCCGGACAGGGGGCACAATCAGCCCCAGCATTTT. It is translated as CASSPDRGHNQPQHF.

The genes are TRBV20-1 and TRBJ2-1; the match to TRBD1 covers 7 bases. J lost 1 base, V lost 5 bases, and 2 bases had no gene match. CDR1 and CDR2 (germline): DFQATT, SNEGSKA (reference sequence). The length of the CDR3 is 13 residues. The CDR3 here is CSALGQSYNEQFF. CDR3 coding DNA: TGCAGTGCTCTGGGACAGTCCTACAATGAGCAGTTCTTC.

Ten or more counts support this clonotype. The rearrangement uses TRBV12-3 or TRBV12-4 and TRBJ2-1; TRBD2 matches at 9 bases. The CDR3 contains 15 residues. The J segment lost 5 bases and the V segment lost 3 bases, leaving 5 bases of the junction unmatched. The DNA of the CDR3 is TGTGCCAGCAGTTTTGCGGGAGGGATGCACAATGAGCAGTTCTTC. This translates into CASSFAGGMHNEQFF.

The chain is built from TRBV28 and TRBJ2-7; D might be TRBD2 (6 bases). The CDR3 length is 15 residues. CDR1 is MDHEN, CDR2 SYDVKM, per germline. Trimming pared 7 bases from V and 3 bases from J, leaving 19 bases between. CDR3 sequence: CASIPESGLHYEQYF. The CDR3, as DNA: TGTGCCAGCATCCCTGAATCCGGACTACACTACGAGCAGTACTTC.

The rearrangement joins TRBV20-1 to TRBJ1-1, with 7 bases aligning to TRBD1. The V and J ends lost 6 bases and 3 bases, in that order; junction bases with no gene match: 4. The germline gives CDR1 DFQATT, CDR2 SNEGSKA (reference sequence). The CDR3 totals 12 residues. The CDR3 DNA is TGCAGTGCCCACGGACAGGACACTGAAGCTTTCTTT. As protein: CSAHGQDTEAFF.